This TCR beta chain was sequenced in a study of molecular identifiers for immune sequencing clone quantification (dated 2018 in TCRdb). Study-level background: For a replicate experiment, RNA from around 20,000 or 100,000 naive CD8 T cells was divided into five aliquots, of which four were sequenced. CD8 T cells were used in a methods study to benchmark molecular-identifier clustering-based TCR repertoire sequencing (MIDCIRS) and TCR RNA copy counting.

This clonotype was seen repeatedly, ten times or more. The antigen this receptor binds is unknown. No base-level quality is on record; no much larger clone is a single base apart. Library generation was performed with PCR. For sequencing, an Illumina HiSeq 4000 was employed. Bulk TCR libraries were made following a previously described method, with the TCR primers given in Table S5. Total RNA was purified with the Qiagen AllPrep DNA/RNA kit. Before any analysis, reads coming from multiple sequencing runs of the same library were combined into one pool. From the authors' description of their analysis: Reads were retained only if an exact TCR constant sequence was present, and the retained reads were trimmed to 150 nt and grouped according to their 12-nt molecular barcodes. Reads within each barcode group were sub-clustered using a 15% Levenshtein threshold, and quality-weighted consensus sequences were constructed for each RNA molecule. Non-functional sequences were discarded, and so were lower-count sequences lying one edit away from another sequence. Barcode sub-clusters with fewer than 20% of the maximum read count were removed, based on fitting two negative binomial distributions. The public reads were reprocessed in TCRdb via fastp at Q25 and MiXCR, keeping in-frame beta chains. Each entry merges the rows of one CDR3 protein and shows their most common DNA and genes. The V and J calls and clone size come from TCRdb's table, not from the authors' own analysis. The sample table lists hundreds of thousands of distinct CDR3 sequences, about 20% of them with a count of one. The biggest ten clones account for 0.7% to 1% of the sample.

Broader findings and caveats from the paper: A single cell's worth of spiked-in Jurkat TCR RNA was reported detectable even among around 1 million naive CD8 T cells. Modeling indicated around 3.2 TCR RNA copies recovered per cell, compared with around 9.8 by digital PCR, which implies a capture efficiency of approximately 29%. In CMV-specific effector cells, over 99% of molecules were held by clones above 20 RNA copies, whereas under 1% of molecules were held by such clones in naive cells. The naive libraries included spiked-in Jurkat TCR RNA (roughly 9 copies' worth), and this RNA is not part of the donor repertoire. Without barcode sub-clustering, chimeric consensus sequences inflated TCR diversity; chimeras reached as high as 47%. The sizes of highly expanded clones could end up underestimated when identical TCR molecules share a barcode.

Libraries of naive CD8 T cells were generated from roughly 21,000 to 960,000 sorted cells, with 10%, 30% or 50% of the purified RNA used. Naive CD8 T cells, defined as CD8+CD4-CCR7+CD45RA+, were FACS-sorted into RLT Plus buffer on a BD FACSAria II. To test detection sensitivity, Jurkat RNA equal to ten TCR copies was added to samples of about 17,000-1,100,000 naive CD8 T cells. CD8 T cells were enriched with RosetteSep CD8+ T Cell Enrichment Cocktail and Ficoll-Paque, followed by ACK red cell lysis. V and J lose 2 bases and 0 bases, and a span of 4 bases separates them. The CDR3 sequence holds 14 residues, the cysteine and phenylalanine included. Only the CDR3 part of the read is kept: 42 bases, read in frame from the first base. CDR1 and CDR2 are drawn from the germline V gene: MGHRA, YSYEKL.

The TCR originated in a human donor in good health. Some libraries in this study had Jurkat cell RNA spiked in. The sequenced sample consisted of naive CD8+ T cells from blood, with Jurkat cell RNA spiked in. The intended sense of this specimen's cell subset or site label: FACS-sorted CD8+CD4-CCR7+CD45RA+ naive T cells. The chain joins TRBV4-1 to TRBJ1-4; confidence is insufficient to name the D gene. The DNA sequence is TGCGCCAGCAGCCAACAGGCAACTAATGAAAAACTGTTTTTT. This is translated as CASSQQATNEKLFF.